The T cell receptor (beta chain) described here comes from a study of CD8+CD57+ T cells in acquired aplastic anemia. As for the study in general: Sorted CD4+ plus CD8+ cells gave DNA averaging roughly 3.2 ug.

Patients chosen for sequencing had CD8+CD57+ cells that had expanded, as shown by flow cytometry. This CDR3 has 11 residues. With 6 bases clipped from V and 5 bases from J, the junction kept 4 bases outside the gene matches. The V gene's germline CDR1 is DFQATT and CDR2 SNEGSKA (reference sequence). Profiles of TCR beta VDJ and CDR3 were generated from a genomic DNA template. Using its own MiXCR run on the reads, TCRdb lists one record per CDR3 protein. The sample contains 200,000 or so distinct CDR3 sequences, about half of which appear only once. The chain recombines TRBV20-1 with TRBJ2-7; 7 bases agree with TRBD1. The receptor comes from a human donor with aplastic anemia. What was sequenced was sorted CD4+, CD8+, or CD8+CD57+ T cells (not recorded which) from PBMCs. CDR3 sequence (DNA): TGCAGTGCAACACAGGGGCACGAGCAGTACTTC. Translation: CSATQGHEQYF.